The present T cell receptor (beta chain) was sequenced within a study of blood T cells in healthy people across ages. For the study at large: In model experiments, template switching was able to capture about one barcoded beta molecule for every two T cells that were present.

Combining a sample-barcoded 5' primer with a J-beta primer mix, a second PCR ran for about 6 to 11 cycles. MiXCR, applied by TCRdb to the 5' RACE reads, yields one record per CDR3 protein. The top ten clones hold about 6.3% of a sample with over 1,300,000 distinct CDR3 sequences, around 55% of them seen once. This CDR3 region has 15 residues. V lost 1 base, J lost 3 bases, and 4 bases stayed unmatched. Germline V lookup: CDR1 MNHEY, CDR2 SMNVEV (reference sequence). This clonotype showed up just a few times. Antigen specificity is unknown. General study points: It was not known whether donors were CMV positive (a possible confounder of expanded clonotype changes).

This TCR was sampled from a man aged 18 to 35 in good health. J is TRBJ2-7 and V is TRBV27; 9 bases line up with TRBD1. Sequencing was performed on blood. CDR3 DNA sequence: TGTGCCAGCAGTTTATTTACAGGGGGCCTCTACGAGCAGTACTTC. Residues: CASSLFTGGLYEQYF.